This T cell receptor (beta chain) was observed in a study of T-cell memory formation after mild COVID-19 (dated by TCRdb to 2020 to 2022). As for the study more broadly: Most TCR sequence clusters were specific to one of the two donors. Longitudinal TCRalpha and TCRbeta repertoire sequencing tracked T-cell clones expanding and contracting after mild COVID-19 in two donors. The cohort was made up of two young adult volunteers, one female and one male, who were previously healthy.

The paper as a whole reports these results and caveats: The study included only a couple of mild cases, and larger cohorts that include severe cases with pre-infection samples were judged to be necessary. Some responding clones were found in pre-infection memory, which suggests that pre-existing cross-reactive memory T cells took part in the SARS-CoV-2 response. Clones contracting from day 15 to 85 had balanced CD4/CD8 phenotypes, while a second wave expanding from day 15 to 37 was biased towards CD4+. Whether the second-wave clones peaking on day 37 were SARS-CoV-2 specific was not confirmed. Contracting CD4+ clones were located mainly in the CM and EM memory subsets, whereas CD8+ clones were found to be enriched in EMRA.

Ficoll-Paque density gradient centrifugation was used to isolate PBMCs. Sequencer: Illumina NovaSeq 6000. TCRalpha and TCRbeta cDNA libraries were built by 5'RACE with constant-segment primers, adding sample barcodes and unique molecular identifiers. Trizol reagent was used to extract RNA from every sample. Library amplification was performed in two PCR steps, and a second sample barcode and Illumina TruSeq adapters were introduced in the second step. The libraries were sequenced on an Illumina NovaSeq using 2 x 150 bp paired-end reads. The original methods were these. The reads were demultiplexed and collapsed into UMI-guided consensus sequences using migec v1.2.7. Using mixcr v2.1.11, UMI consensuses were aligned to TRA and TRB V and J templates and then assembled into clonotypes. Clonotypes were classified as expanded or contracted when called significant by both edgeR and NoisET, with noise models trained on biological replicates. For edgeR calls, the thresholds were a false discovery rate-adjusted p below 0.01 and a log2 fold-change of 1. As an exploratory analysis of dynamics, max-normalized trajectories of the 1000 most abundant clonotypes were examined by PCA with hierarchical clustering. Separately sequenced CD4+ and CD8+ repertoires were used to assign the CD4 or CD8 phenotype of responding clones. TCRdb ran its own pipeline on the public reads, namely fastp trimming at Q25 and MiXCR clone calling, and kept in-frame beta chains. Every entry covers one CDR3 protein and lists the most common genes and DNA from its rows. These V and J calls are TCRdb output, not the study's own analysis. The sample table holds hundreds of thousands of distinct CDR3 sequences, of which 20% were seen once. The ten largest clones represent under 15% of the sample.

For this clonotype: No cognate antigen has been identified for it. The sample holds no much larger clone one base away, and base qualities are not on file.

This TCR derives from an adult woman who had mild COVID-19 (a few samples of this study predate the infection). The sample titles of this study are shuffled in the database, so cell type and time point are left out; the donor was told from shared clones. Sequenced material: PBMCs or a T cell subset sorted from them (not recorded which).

The CDR3 protein is CASSSPGVGTEAFF. The DNA is as follows: TGTGCCAGCAGTTCCCCTGGTGTCGGCACTGAAGCTTTCTTT. The chain links TRBV12-3 or TRBV12-4 with TRBJ1-1; a confident D gene designation cannot be given. The cysteine opens and the phenylalanine closes a CDR3 of 14 amino acids. The retained sequence is limited to the CDR3, 42 bases, with the frame set at the first base. V sheds 4 bases and J sheds 4 bases, leaving 13 bases between their ends.